What follows describes a single TCR beta chain. The germline gives CDR1 SGHNT, CDR2 YYREEE (reference sequence). V gave up 5 bases and J gave up 4 bases; unmatched junction bases: 8. This CDR3 contains 14 residues. This specimen belongs to a study of blood T cell repertoires in COVID-19. Looking at the study overall: T cells, B-cell-depleted T cells, or PBMCs provided the cDNA or gDNA that served as material.

In the authors' methods: From reference gene primer amplification, estimates of nucleated cell counts were derived. TCRdb keeps only in-frame clones here, not all; method: immunoSEQ multiplex PCR. V and J calls plus clone size are reproduced from that table; the DNA served to infer D and trimming. In the table there are 50,000 to 75,000 clones, more than 60% of which are singletons. The sequenced material came from peripheral blood. The receptor comes from a woman aged 50 to 65 with active or convalescent COVID-19. The chain joins TRBV5-4 to TRBJ2-5; 7 positions agree with TRBD2. CDR3 region: CASSMGRGGETQYF. The CDR3, as DNA: TGTGCCAGCAGTATGGGGCGCGGGGGAGAGACCCAGTACTTC.